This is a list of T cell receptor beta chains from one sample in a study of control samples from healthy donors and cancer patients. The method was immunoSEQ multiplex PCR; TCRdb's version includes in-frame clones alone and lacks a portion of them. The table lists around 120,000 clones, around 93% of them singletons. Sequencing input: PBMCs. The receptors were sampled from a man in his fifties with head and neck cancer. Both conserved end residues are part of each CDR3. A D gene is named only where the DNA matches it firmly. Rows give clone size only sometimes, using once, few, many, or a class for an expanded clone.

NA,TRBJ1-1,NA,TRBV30,CAWSPGFTEAFF,TGTGCCTGGAGTCCGGGGTTCACTGAAGCTTTCTTT
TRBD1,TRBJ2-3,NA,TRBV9,CASSVSGGQPTDTQYF,TGTGCCAGCAGCGTCTCTGGGGGACAGCCCACAGATACGCAGTATTTT
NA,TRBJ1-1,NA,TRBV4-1,CASSRYMGLIMNTEAFF,TGCGCCAGCAGCCGGTACATGGGCTTGATCATGAACACTGAAGCTTTCTTT
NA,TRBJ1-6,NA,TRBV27,CASSKGSLNSPLHF,TGTGCCAGCAGTAAAGGGTCCCTTAATTCACCCCTCCACTTT
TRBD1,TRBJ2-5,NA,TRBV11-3,CASSSGQGEVETQYF,TGTGCCAGCAGCTCGGGACAGGGGGAGGTAGAGACCCAGTACTTC
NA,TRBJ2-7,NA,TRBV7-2,CASSLVGIQTYEQYF,TGTGCCAGCAGCTTAGTGGGGATACAGACCTACGAGCAGTACTTC
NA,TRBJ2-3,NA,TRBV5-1,CASSRATDTQYF,TGCGCCAGCAGCAGAGCAACAGATACGCAGTATTTT
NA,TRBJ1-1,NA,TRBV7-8,CASSLASTYLAVAEAFF,TGTGCCAGCAGCTTAGCCTCCACTTACCTAGCAGTAGCTGAAGCTTTCTTT
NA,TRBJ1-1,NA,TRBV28,CASSLPGARGEAFF,TGTGCCAGCAGTTTACCGGGGGCCAGGGGTGAAGCTTTCTTT
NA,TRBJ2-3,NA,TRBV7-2,CASSLGDADTQYF,TGTGCCAGCAGCTTAGGCGACGCAGATACGCAGTATTTT
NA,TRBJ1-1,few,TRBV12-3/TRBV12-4,CASTGGTTLEAFF,TGTGCCAGCACGGGCGGTACTACCCTTGAAGCTTTCTTT
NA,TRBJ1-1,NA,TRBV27,CASSLKAPFGSSEAFF,TGTGCCAGCAGTTTAAAGGCACCCTTTGGAAGTTCTGAAGCTTTCTTT
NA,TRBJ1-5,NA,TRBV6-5,CASSYSIGGNQPQHF,TGTGCCAGCAGTTACTCGATAGGGGGCAATCAGCCCCAGCATTTT
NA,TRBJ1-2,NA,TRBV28,CASSSTGGYTF,TGTGCCAGCAGTTCGACCGGTGGCTACACCTTC
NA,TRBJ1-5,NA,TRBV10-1,CARKGGTLGQPQHF,TGCGCCAGGAAAGGGGGGACCCTCGGTCAGCCCCAGCATTTT
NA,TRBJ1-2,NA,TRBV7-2,CASSLVPGNYGYTF,TGTGCCAGCAGCTTAGTCCCAGGGAACTATGGCTACACCTTC
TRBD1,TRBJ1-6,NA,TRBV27,CASSRPGQPNSPLHF,TGTGCCAGCAGTCGTCCGGGACAGCCGAATTCACCCCTCCACTTT
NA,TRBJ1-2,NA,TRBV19,CASSVGRQTNYGYTF,TGTGCCAGTAGTGTGGGCAGGCAGACTAACTATGGCTACACCTTC
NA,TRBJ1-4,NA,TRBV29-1,CSVQLGEEKLFF,TGCAGCGTCCAATTAGGGGAGGAAAAACTGTTTTTT
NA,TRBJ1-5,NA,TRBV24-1,CATGTQGDQPQHF,TGTGCCACCGGGACCCAAGGGGATCAGCCCCAGCATTTT
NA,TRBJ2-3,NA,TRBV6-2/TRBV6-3,CASSYTGEGESPTDTQYF,TGTGCCAGCAGTTATACGGGAGAGGGGGAATCGCCCACAGATACGCAGTATTTT
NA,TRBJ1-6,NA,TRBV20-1,CSALKHSPLHF,TGCAGTGCTCTCAAGCATTCACCCCTCCACTTT
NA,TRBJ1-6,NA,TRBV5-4,CASSLRRSSYNSPLHF,TGTGCCAGCAGCCTAAGGCGAAGCTCCTATAATTCACCCCTCCACTTT
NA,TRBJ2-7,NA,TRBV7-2,CASSLGQGGKQYF,TGTGCCAGCAGCTTAGGTCAGGGCGGAAAGCAGTACTTC
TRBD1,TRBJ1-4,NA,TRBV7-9,CASRGQGGEKLFF,TGTGCCAGCAGAGGACAGGGTGGAGAAAAACTGTTTTTT